This T cell receptor (beta chain) originates from a study of cytomegalovirus exposure and HLA in healthy donors. Study information: A data release that came early held 80 million or so unique TCRs from HLA-typed donors. The study's findings and limits: Per a later analysis, roughly 17,000 TCR beta sequences showed association with HLA alleles at 0.05 false discovery rate. Reports indicated that the classifier achieved high specificity and sensitivity in diagnosing cytomegalovirus status. Most TCR beta V segments were productive about 90% or about 30% of the time in an earlier analysis.

This clone appeared once. Its antigen is still unknown. Primers for the PCR totalled 60 Vbeta and 13 Jbeta. The repertoire was sequenced with immunoSEQ multiplex PCR; TCRdb's copy has only in-frame clones and lacks some. The sample holds 250,000 or so clones, about 93% seen once. The length of the CDR3 is 15 residues. The germline CDR1 and CDR2 sequences are LNHDA and SQIVND (reference sequence). The V and J ends lost 3 bases and 6 bases, in that order; junction bases with no gene match: 2. Sequenced input: PBMCs. The gene calls are TRBV19 and TRBJ2-1, with 13 bases aligning to TRBD2. The TCR comes from a girl aged 2-15 years in good health and CMV-seronegative. The CDR3 region is CASSMGTSGINEQFF. CDR3 nucleotide sequence: TGTGCCAGTAGTATGGGGACTAGCGGGATCAATGAGCAGTTCTTC.